This T cell receptor (beta chain) was identified during a study of identical twins. General observations from the study: Out-of-frame alpha sequences common to twins exhibited an excess of low generation probability. The models gave estimates that fell short of the out-of-frame TCR alpha sharing seen in monozygotic twins. Insertions were fewer in abundant cord blood beta clonotypes, whereas memory repertoires showed none of this pattern.

All donors comprised healthy Caucasians. Remarks on this clonotype: Its target is unknown.

TCRdb itself ran the 5' RACE reads through MiXCR, one entry per CDR3 protein. This sample yields hundreds of thousands of distinct CDR3 sequences, of which more than 6.5% are seen a single time; approximately 0.89% belongs to the top ten. The CDR3 has 16 amino acids. The J segment lost 6 bases and the V segment lost 4 bases, leaving 12 bases of the junction unmatched. Germline-derived CDR1 and CDR2 are SGHAT and FQNNGV. The same data also contributed to another study, on yellow fever vaccine responses in identical twins.

The receptor comes from a woman aged 18-30 years in good health. The sequenced sample consisted of PBMCs. This rearrangement joins TRBV11-2 to TRBJ2-1; TRBD2 agrees at 7 bases. The CDR3 spells CASSSPRREFLNEQFF. CDR3 nucleotide sequence: TGTGCCAGCAGCTCACCCAGGCGGGAGTTCCTCAATGAGCAGTTCTTC.